These 31 T cell receptor beta chains were sequenced from one sample in a study of early T cells in non-severe SARS-CoV-2 infection. One entry per CDR3 protein results from TCRdb running MiXCR on the 5' RACE reads. The sample has 55,000 or so distinct CDR3 sequences, 5.5% to 7.5% seen once; the top ten hold less than 5%. The sample taken for sequencing was whole blood. These TCRs come from an adult who was a healthcare worker with PCR-confirmed SARS-CoV-2 infection or an uninfected control (not recorded which).

The chain uses TRBV20-1 and TRBJ1-2; 7 bases align to TRBD1. The CDR3 runs to 13 residues. The junction had 6 bases not matched to a gene; V was cut back by 6 bases and J by 2 bases. Per the germline V gene, CDR1 is DFQATT and CDR2 is SNEGSKA (reference sequence). The CDR3 DNA follows: TGCAGTGCGCAGGGACAGCCGAACTATGGCTACACCTTC. Residues: CSAQGQPNYGYTF.

The CDR3 here is CASSITRTGSREAFF. CDR3 nucleotides: TGTGCCAGCAGCATTACTAGGACAGGGAGCCGTGAAGCTTTCTTT. The gene calls are TRBV5-8 and TRBJ1-1; 8 bases fit TRBD1. In germline, CDR1 is SGHTS, CDR2 YDEGEE. The CDR3 has 15 residues. With 4 bases clipped from V and 7 bases from J, the junction kept 12 bases outside the gene matches.

This clonotype appeared a few times. The rearrangement uses TRBV7-3 and TRBJ2-3; maybe TRBD2 (7 bases). CDR1 is SGHTA and CDR2 is FQGTGA in the germline V gene. The CDR3 has 16 amino acids. Trimming left V 4 bases short and J 2 bases short, with 16 bases between. The CDR3 protein is CASSSLGGGPTDTQYF. The CDR3 DNA sequence: TGTGCCAGCAGCTCCCTTGGCGGGGGCCCCACAGATACGCAGTATTTT.

This clonotype was found many times. The V and J genes are TRBV4-3 and TRBJ2-3, with 9 bases matching TRBD1. This CDR3 contains 17 residues. CDR1 is LGHNA and CDR2 is YSLEER in the germline V gene. Germline trimming cut 0 bases from V and 4 bases from J; bases unmatched to any gene: 8. CDR3 DNA sequence: TGCGCCAGCAGCCAAGATCGGACAGGGGACCTTCCAGATACGCAGTATTTT. Translation: CASSQDRTGDLPDTQYF.

This clonotype was counted ten times or more. The V gene is TRBV27, the J gene TRBJ2-7; 7 nucleotides align to TRBD1. The J segment lost 4 bases and the V segment lost 6 bases, leaving 6 bases of the junction unmatched. The germline CDR1 and CDR2 sequences are MNHEY and SMNVEV (reference sequence). The CDR3 totals 13 residues. CDR3 in amino acids: CASSLGQDYEQYF. The CDR3 DNA reads TGTGCCAGCAGCCTCGGACAGGATTACGAGCAGTACTTC.

The chain employs TRBV2 and TRBJ1-1; D not certain. The CDR3 has 13 residues. CDR1 and CDR2 from the germline V gene are SNHLY and FYNNEI. Trimming stripped 4 bases from V and 1 base from J, with 7 bases between. DNA of the CDR3: TGTGCCAGCAGTGTGACTTGGAACACTGAAGCTTTCTTT. Its protein is CASSVTWNTEAFF.

The V gene is TRBV20-1, the J gene TRBJ1-5; TRBD1 is a possible D gene (6 bases). The CDR3 length is 16 residues. V shed 3 bases and J shed 0 bases, with 15 bases lying between them. Germline V gives CDR1 DFQATT, CDR2 SNEGSKA (reference sequence). The CDR3 is CSASSQGTHSNQPQHF. In DNA, the CDR3 is TGCAGTGCTAGTTCGCAGGGGACTCATAGCAATCAGCCCCAGCATTTT.

The table lists this clonotype with a few counts. The V call is TRBV20-1, the J call TRBJ2-6; D remains unclear. The length of the CDR3 is 15 residues. Deletions cut 3 bases from V and 2 bases from J, with 11 bases between. CDR1 is DFQATT and CDR2 is SNEGSKA in the germline V gene (reference sequence). The CDR3 sequence: CSARGIGAGANVLTF. As DNA, the CDR3 is TGCAGTGCTAGGGGGATTGGGGCTGGGGCCAACGTCCTGACTTTC.

The sample holds many counts of this clonotype. The J gene is TRBJ1-1, the V gene TRBV13; a weak D match, TRBD1 (6 bases). Between the trimmed V and J ends, which lost 4 bases and 3 bases, there was a span of 24 bases. The CDR3 has 18 residues. Germline V CDR1 and CDR2: PRHDT, FYEKMQ (reference sequence). CDR3 sequence reads: CASSSPFRTAISHTEAFF. CDR3 coding DNA: TGTGCCAGCAGCTCGCCCTTCCGGACAGCTATTTCCCACACTGAAGCTTTCTTT.

This clonotype was recorded at least ten times. The chain carries TRBV4-3 and TRBJ2-7; tentatively, D is TRBD2 (5 bases). Germline CDR1 reads LGHNA; CDR2 reads YSLEER. V was shortened by 4 bases and J by 2 bases, with 18 bases between the two germline ends. The CDR3 sequence is 16 residues long. CDR3 coding DNA: TGCGCCAGCAGCCTCTCCGCTACCGGGGAAACCTACGAGCAGTACTTC. Translating gives CASSLSATGETYEQYF.

The chain employs TRBV18 and TRBJ1-1; no clear D. Germline CDR1 reads KGHSH; CDR2 reads LQKENI. CDR3 length: 16 residues. The germline V and J ends were trimmed by 3 bases and 3 bases, with 17 bases remaining between them. This CDR3 reads CASSPYTATGYTEAFF. The CDR3 DNA reads TGTGCCAGCTCACCCTACACTGCGACGGGGTACACTGAAGCTTTCTTT. The full variable domain, with the rest looked up from reference TRBV18 and TRBJ1-1, is NAGVMQNPRHLVRRRGQEARLRCSPMKGHSHVYWYRQLPEEGLKFMVYLQKENIIDESGMPKERFSAEFPKEGPSILRIQQVVRGDSAAYFCASSPYTATGYTEAFFGQGTRLTVV.

This clonotype appeared many times. J is TRBJ2-5 and V is TRBV2, with D perhaps matching TRBD1 (5 bases). V was trimmed by 1 base and J by 0 bases, leaving 9 bases between them. The CDR3 length is 15 residues. The V gene's germline CDR1 is SNHLY and CDR2 FYNNEI. The CDR3 DNA is TGTGCCAGCAGTGAAGTCCGACAGTACCAAGAGACCCAGTACTTC. Translating it yields CASSEVRQYQETQYF.

With regard to this clonotype: One end of the junction is discordant with germline, which a read error may explain. The chain carries TRBV2 and TRBJ1-5; a possible D gene is TRBD1 (5 bases). This CDR3 contains 16 residues. In germline, CDR1 is SNHLY, CDR2 FYNNEI. CDR3 protein: CASREGVGGSNQPQHF. The CDR3 DNA reads TGTGCCAGCAGAGAAGGTGTCGGGGGTAGCAATCAGCCCCAGCATTTT.

V and J are TRBV6-6 and TRBJ2-3, with TRBD2 as a possible D gene (6 bases). The CDR3 length is 19 residues. In germline, CDR1 is MNHNY, CDR2 SVGAGI (reference sequence). The V end was cut by 0 bases, the J end by 1 base, with 20 bases between. CDR3 protein: CASSYSLSWSGDRTDTQYF. DNA for the CDR3: TGTGCCAGCAGTTACTCATTGTCGTGGTCGGGGGACCGCACAGATACGCAGTATTTT.

This clonotype was seen ten or more times. The chain couples TRBV20-1 to TRBJ1-6, with D tentatively TRBD1 (5 bases). This CDR3 has 13 amino acids. Germline V gene data show CDR1 as DFQATT and CDR2 as SNEGSKA (reference sequence). V gave up 6 bases and J gave up 8 bases, with 14 bases separating them. The DNA of the CDR3 is TGCAGTGCAACGGCTTGGGGGGATTCACCCCTCCACTTT. As protein: CSATAWGDSPLHF.

Ten or more counts support this clonotype. This sequence joins TRBV6-6 and TRBJ2-7; D remains unclear. V was cut by 6 bases and J by 7 bases, with 13 bases left in between. The CDR3 runs 12 residues. CDR1 is MNHNY and CDR2 is SVGAGI in the germline V gene (reference sequence). CDR3 amino acids: CASSRTEEEQYF. The CDR3 nucleotides are TGTGCCAGCAGCAGGACGGAAGAAGAGCAGTACTTC.

This chain uses TRBV6-6 with TRBJ2-7, with 8 bases identical to TRBD1. The CDR3 has 14 amino acids. Germline CDR1 is MNHNY and CDR2 is SVGAGI (reference sequence). The J segment lost 4 bases and the V segment lost 0 bases, leaving 2 bases of the junction unmatched. The CDR3 reads CASSYSNRGYEQYF. CDR3 in DNA: TGTGCCAGCAGTTACTCGAACAGGGGGTACGAGCAGTACTTC.

This clonotype was counted ten times or more. This sequence joins TRBV20-1 and TRBJ1-5; 10 positions agree with TRBD1. The CDR3 runs to 15 residues. Trimming took 5 bases from V and 7 from J; bases not matched to a gene: 11. Germline lookup yields CDR1 DFQATT and CDR2 SNEGSKA (reference sequence). Here the CDR3 DNA reads TGCAGTGCTGATGAGGGTGGACAGGGGGTACAGCCCCAGCATTTT. Encoded protein: CSADEGGQGVQPQHF.

This clonotype has a handful of counts. The chain carries TRBV7-9 and TRBJ2-3, with D perhaps matching TRBD1 or TRBD2 (5 bases each). The V end was cut by 5 bases, the J end by 2 bases, with 14 bases between. Germline V gene data show CDR1 as SEHNR and CDR2 as FQNEAQ (reference sequence). This CDR3 contains 15 residues. CDR3 sequence reads: CASSPRGVNTDTQYF. The CDR3 DNA reads as TGTGCCAGCAGCCCGAGGGGAGTAAACACAGATACGCAGTATTTT.

This clonotype was detected many times. This rearrangement joins TRBV28 to TRBJ1-1, with D perhaps TRBD1 (6 bases). The CDR3 is made up of 14 amino acids. Germline loops: CDR1 MDHEN, CDR2 SYDVKM. V shed 6 bases and J shed 5 bases, with 16 bases lying between them. Here the CDR3 reads CASSLFAGTTEAFF. The CDR3 DNA sequence: TGTGCCAGCAGCCTATTCGCCGGGACAACTGAAGCTTTCTTT.

This clonotype was seen repeatedly, ten times or more. The chain joins TRBV3-1 to TRBJ2-2, with a weak D call TRBD1 (6 bases). The CDR3 is 18 amino acids. Germline CDR1 and CDR2: LGHDT and YNNKEL (reference sequence). V lost 1 base and J 0 bases, leaving 15 bases between the germline ends. This chain's CDR3 is CASSQAELDSPNTGELFF. CDR3 nucleotides: TGTGCCAGCAGCCAAGCCGAACTGGACAGCCCGAACACCGGGGAGCTGTTTTTT.

This chain connects TRBV4-3 to TRBJ1-2; possibly TRBD1 for D (5 bases). The CDR3 sequence is 15 residues long. Germline V gene data show CDR1 as LGHNA and CDR2 as YSLEER. Trimming cost V 0 bases and J 1 base, with 9 bases left between them. For the CDR3, the DNA is TGCGCCAGCAGCCAAGATCCTGACAGTAACTATGGCTACACCTTC. As protein: CASSQDPDSNYGYTF.

In its sample, this clonotype was seen a few times. CDR3: CASSFFMFVSGNTEAFF. CDR3 in DNA: TGTGCCAGCAGCTTTTTCATGTTTGTTTCGGGGAACACTGAAGCTTTCTTT. V and J are TRBV7-2 and TRBJ1-1, with D uncertain. From germline, CDR1 is SGHTA and CDR2 FQGNSA. V lost 3 bases, J lost 1 base, and 18 bases lay in between. The CDR3 loop spans 17 amino acids.

This clonotype was seen only a few times. The gene calls are TRBV15 and TRBJ1-1; D uncertain. The CDR3 spans 13 residues. The ends were cut back, 0 bases at V and 12 bases at J, with 14 bases in the middle. Germline-derived CDR1 and CDR2 are LNHNV and YYDKDF (reference sequence). The CDR3 sequence: CATSRDSGPNTFF. The CDR3 nucleotides read TGTGCCACCAGCAGAGATTCCGGACCGAATACTTTCTTT.

Many counts were recorded for this clonotype. This sequence joins TRBV12-2 and TRBJ2-5; whether TRBD1, the table's D call, matches the DNA was not checked. TRBV12-2 is recorded as a pseudogene. The length of the CDR3 is 20 residues. CDR3 loop: CASRPPPVLKEQGALGTQYF. The DNA for the CDR3 is TGTGCAAGTCGCCCACCGCCCGTTTTAAAAGAACAGGGGGCGTTGGGGACCCAGTACTTC.

This clonotype was observed at least ten times. The chain links TRBV3-1 to TRBJ1-4; no firm D call. The germline gives CDR1 LGHDT, CDR2 YNNKEL (reference sequence). This CDR3 comprises 15 residues. V was cut by 1 base and J by 6 bases, with 12 bases left in between. CDR3 protein: CASSQGWSIDEKLFF. CDR3 DNA sequence: TGTGCCAGCAGCCAAGGCTGGAGTATTGATGAAAAACTGTTTTTT. Combining the CDR3 with reference TRBV3-1 and TRBJ1-4 gives the whole variable domain DTAVSQTPKYLVTQMGNDKSIKCEQNLGHDTMYWYKQDSKKFLKIMFSYNNKELIINETVPNRFSPKSPDKAHLNLHINSLELGDSAVYFCASSQGWSIDEKLFFGSGTQLSVL.

This clonotype was counted at least ten times. This chain links TRBV29-1 with TRBJ2-7, with 8 bases matching TRBD1. Germline V gene sequence: CDR1 SQVTM, CDR2 ANQGSEA. With V trimmed by 4 bases and J by 7 bases, 6 bases remained unmatched. The CDR3 length is 12 residues. CDR3 DNA: TGCAGCGTTGCGCAGGGGGCTTGGGAGCAGTACTTC. Protein product: CSVAQGAWEQYF.

This clonotype was counted at least ten times. The chain carries TRBV12-5 and TRBJ2-3; 9 nucleotides line up with TRBD2. Germline lookup yields CDR1 LGHNT and CDR2 FRNRAP. After removal of 9 bases from V and 4 bases from J, the junction contained 8 bases not matched to a gene. The CDR3 covers 14 residues. Written as DNA, the CDR3 is TGTGCTAGCCGCCGCGGGGGGGCCCCAGATACGCAGTATTTT. Its protein product is CASRRGGAPDTQYF.

This clonotype appeared a few times. The chain combines TRBV6-5 with TRBJ2-1; unclear D gene. The V end was cut by 8 bases, the J end by 6 bases, with 11 bases between. Per the germline V gene, CDR1 is MNHEY and CDR2 is SVGAGI. CDR3 length: 12 residues. This chain's CDR3 is CASHRNSNEQFF. DNA of the CDR3: TGTGCCAGCCACAGAAACAGCAATGAGCAGTTCTTC.

In this sample, this clonotype turned up many times. J is TRBJ2-7 and V is TRBV20-1; D is ambiguous. The CDR3 extends over 14 amino acids. Germline V gene data show CDR1 as DFQATT and CDR2 as SNEGSKA (reference sequence). V lost 4 bases and J 0 bases, leaving 13 bases between the germline ends. DNA of the CDR3: TGCAGTGCTAACTCCTTAGGCCTCTCCTACGAGCAGTACTTC. Translated, it gives CSANSLGLSYEQYF.

This chain links TRBV7-2 with TRBJ1-4, with TRBD1 as a possible D gene (5 bases). V was trimmed by 0 bases and J by 5 bases, leaving 10 bases between them. Germline V CDR1 and CDR2: SGHTA, FQGNSA. The CDR3 is made up of 15 amino acids. The CDR3 region is CASSLARGGNEKLFF. In DNA form, the CDR3 reads TGTGCCAGCAGCTTAGCAAGGGGAGGGAATGAAAAACTGTTTTTT.